These 21 T cell receptor beta chains were all obtained from the same sample, sequenced in a study of shared clonotypes between healthy human individuals. Profiling relied on immunoSEQ multiplex PCR, and the TCRdb table lists in-frame clones only, not all of them. The table records fewer than 400,000 clones, about 74% of them present only once. Material for sequencing was memory CD4+ T cells sorted from blood. Described subset: CD45RA-negative fraction. The receptors here all came from a young man in good health.

The chain recombines TRBV9 with TRBJ1-1; D gene uncertain. The CDR3 length is 16 residues. From germline, CDR1 is SGDLS and CDR2 YYNGEE. V gave up 4 bases and J gave up 3 bases, with 19 bases separating them. The CDR3 spells CASSTPREGEYTEAFF. CDR3 coding DNA: TGTGCCAGCAGCACTCCGAGGGAGGGCGAATACACTGAAGCTTTCTTT.

In DNA form, the CDR3 reads TGTGCCAGCAGCTTGAGGACAGGGAAGCCCCAGCATTTT. It is translated as CASSLRTGKPQHF. This chain joins TRBV5-8 and TRBJ1-5; the match to TRBD1 covers 8 bases. V dropped 1 base and J dropped 8; count of bases not matched to a gene: 2. Germline CDR1 is SGHTS and CDR2 is YDEGEE. The CDR3 is 13 residues long.

The V gene is TRBV19, the J gene TRBJ1-1; TRBD1 might be the D (6 bases). The CDR3 spans 13 residues. V dropped 7 bases and J dropped 5 bases, with 14 bases sitting between them. CDR1 LNHDA and CDR2 SQIVND come from the germline V gene (reference sequence). The CDR3 DNA follows: TGTGCCAGTAAGACAGGACCGAAAACTGAAGCTTTCTTT. Protein sequence: CASKTGPKTEAFF.

The V and J genes are TRBV18 and TRBJ2-7, with 10 bases fitting TRBD1. The CDR3 consists of 16 residues. V trimming: 1 base; J trimming: 4 bases; junction bases outside the gene matches: 7. From germline, CDR1 is KGHSH and CDR2 LQKENI. CDR3 nucleotides: TGTGCCAGCTCACCACATGCGGGACAGGGGTTGTACGAGCAGTACTTC. This gives the protein CASSPHAGQGLYEQYF.

As to this clone: Other DNA sequences within the sample encode an identical CDR3. The rearrangement joins TRBV29-1 to TRBJ2-5; 8 bases align to TRBD1. Germline V gives CDR1 SQVTM, CDR2 ANQGSEA. This CDR3 is built from 12 residues. Germline trimming cut 3 bases from V and 4 bases from J; bases unmatched to any gene: 1. The CDR3 sequence is CSVDTGGETQYF. The CDR3 DNA reads TGCAGCGTTGATACAGGGGGAGAGACCCAGTACTTC. Together with reference TRBV29-1 and TRBJ2-5, the CDR3 gives the full variable domain: SAVISQKPSRDICQRGTSLTIQCQVDSQVTMMFWYRQQPGQSLTLIATANQGSEATYESGFVIDKFPISRPNLTFSTLTVSNMSPEDSSIYLCSVDTGGETQYFGPGTRLLVL.

V and J are TRBV6-1 and TRBJ2-7, with D perhaps TRBD1 or TRBD2 (5 bases each). V gave up 9 bases and J gave up 3 bases, with 15 bases separating them. Germline CDR1 MNHNS, CDR2 SASEGT. The CDR3 consists of 13 residues. The CDR3 region is CASNRGVNYEQYF. The CDR3 DNA sequence: TGTGCCAGTAACAGAGGGGTGAACTACGAGCAGTACTTC.

The V gene is TRBV6-6, the J gene TRBJ2-7, with D possibly TRBD2 on 6 matching bases. CDR1 is MNHNY, CDR2 SVGAGI, per germline (reference sequence). This CDR3 comprises 14 residues. V lost 3 bases and J lost 1, with 10 bases in between. The CDR3 region has the DNA TGTGCCAGCAGTTATATGGGGACTTCCTACGAGCAGTACTTC. Protein product: CASSYMGTSYEQYF.

This clone was seen repeatedly, ten times or more. The chain uses TRBV2 and TRBJ1-2; 8 bases map to TRBD1. V was pared by 4 bases and J by 9 bases, with 10 bases of the junction left unmatched. This CDR3 contains 14 residues. Germline V CDR1 and CDR2: SNHLY, FYNNEI. CDR3 sequence reads: CASSGGQGVGSYTF. The CDR3 DNA sequence: TGTGCCAGCAGTGGCGGACAGGGAGTAGGTAGCTACACCTTC.

The chain recombines TRBV18 with TRBJ2-3, with TRBD2 matching over 7 bases. Germline V gives CDR1 KGHSH, CDR2 LQKENI. This CDR3 has 15 amino acids. The J segment lost 5 bases and the V segment lost 2 bases, leaving 7 bases of the junction unmatched. CDR3 protein: CASSPLREAVDTQYF. DNA for the CDR3: TGTGCCAGCTCACCATTACGGGAGGCTGTAGATACGCAGTATTTT.

J is TRBJ2-7 and V is TRBV5-1, with 10 bases matching TRBD2. Germline V gene lookup returns CDR1 SGHRS and CDR2 YFSETQ. Germline trimming cut 10 bases from V and 3 bases from J; bases unmatched to any gene: 10. The CDR3 is 14 residues long. CDR3 bases: TGCGCCTCGGGGGTAGCGGGAGGATTCTACGAGCAGTACTTC. Translating it yields CASGVAGGFYEQYF.

The chain is built from TRBV2 and TRBJ1-2; a possible D gene is TRBD1 (6 bases). The V end was cut by 7 bases, the J end by 4 bases, with 13 bases between. CDR1 is SNHLY and CDR2 is FYNNEI in the germline V gene. The CDR3 is made up of 13 amino acids. The CDR3 region has the DNA TGTGCCAGCAACAGGGCAGGGGTCTATGGCTACACCTTC. Translated, it gives CASNRAGVYGYTF.

V and J are TRBV5-1 and TRBJ2-2; 8 bases agree with TRBD2. Trimming at V came to 4 bases and at J to 2 bases, leaving 7 bases not matched to a gene. Germline loops: CDR1 SGHRS, CDR2 YFSETQ. The CDR3 contains 16 residues. CDR3 loop: CASSPGLAGNTGELFF. The CDR3 DNA reads as TGCGCCAGCAGCCCCGGACTAGCTGGAAACACCGGGGAGCTGTTTTTT.

The sample holds a few counts of this clone. The chain is built from TRBV7-9 and TRBJ2-1; D may correspond to TRBD1 or TRBD2 (5 bases each). This CDR3 is 13 amino acids long. V lost 8 bases, J lost 6 bases, and 14 bases lay in between. Germline V gives CDR1 SEHNR, CDR2 FQNEAQ (reference sequence). CDR3 sequence (DNA): TGTGCCAGCGGGACCTGGCGATCCAATGAGCAGTTCTTC. The encoded protein is CASGTWRSNEQFF. Based on the CDR3 plus reference TRBV7-9 and TRBJ2-1, the full variable domain is DTGVSQNPRHKITKRGQNVTFRCDPISEHNRLYWYRQTLGQGPEFLTYFQNEAQLEKSRLLSDRFSAERPKGSFSTLEIQRTEQGDSAMYLCASGTWRSNEQFFGPGTRLTVL.

This chain connects TRBV5-5 to TRBJ2-5; TRBD1 or TRBD2 may be the D gene (5 bases each). The CDR3 sequence is 16 residues long. V was pared by 0 bases and J by 4 bases, with 16 bases between. Germline CDR1 is SGHKS and CDR2 is YYEKEE (reference sequence). In nucleotides, the CDR3 is TGTGCCAGCAGCTTGGGGGGGATGGCCAGTCTAGAGACCCAGTACTTC. Its protein is CASSLGGMASLETQYF. Supplemented by reference TRBV5-5 and TRBJ2-5, the full variable domain reads DAGVTQSPTHLIKTRGQQVTLRCSPISGHKSVSWYQQVLGQGPQFIFQYYEKEERGRGNFPDRFSARQFPNYSSELNVNALLLGDSALYLCASSLGGMASLETQYFGPGTRLLVL.

V gene TRBV11-1 combines with J gene TRBJ2-5; possibly TRBD1 or TRBD2 for D (5 bases each). Germline-derived CDR1 and CDR2 are SGHAT and FQDESV (reference sequence). V gave up 2 bases and J gave up 1 base, with 14 bases separating them. CDR3 length: 16 residues. In nucleotides, the CDR3 is TGTGCCAGCAGCTTAAACCGAGGGGCAGTCCAAGAGACCCAGTACTTC. Its protein is CASSLNRGAVQETQYF.

The J gene is TRBJ2-2, the V gene TRBV4-1; D gene ambiguous. CDR1 MGHRA and CDR2 YSYEKL come from the germline V gene. CDR3 length equals 16 residues. Trimming shortened V by 0 bases and J by 4 bases, and 12 bases separated the two germline ends. The DNA of the CDR3 is TGCGCCAGCAGCCAAGATACTGGTTTCAGCACCGGGGAGCTGTTTTTT. Translation gives CASSQDTGFSTGELFF.

The J gene is TRBJ2-1, the V gene TRBV9; tentative D call: TRBD2 (6 bases). CDR1 is SGDLS, CDR2 YYNGEE, per germline. V was trimmed by 0 bases and J by 10 bases, leaving 14 bases between them. The CDR3 length is 14 residues. CDR3 DNA: TGTGCCAGCAGCGTAGACGGGAGTAATAGGGAGCAGTTCTTC. This codes for CASSVDGSNREQFF.

Remarks on this clone: Other DNA sequences of this sample code for an identical CDR3. The chain is built from TRBV7-9 and TRBJ1-1, with 7 bases matching TRBD1. The length of the CDR3 is 13 residues. With V trimmed by 5 bases and J by 2 bases, 2 bases remained unmatched. Germline assignment: CDR1 SEHNR and CDR2 FQNEAQ (reference sequence). CDR3 in amino acids: CASSRQGNTEAFF. CDR3 DNA sequence: TGTGCCAGCAGCCGACAGGGAAACACTGAAGCTTTCTTT.

The chain couples TRBV5-3 to TRBJ2-5, with D possibly TRBD2 on 8 matching bases. TRBV5-3 is an ORF, and what it does is uncertain. The CDR3 consists of 16 residues. V was trimmed by 2 bases and J by 5 bases, leaving 19 bases between them. The CDR3 loop is CARSFRGSSGEETQYF. The CDR3 DNA follows: TGTGCCAGAAGCTTCAGGGGGAGTAGCGGGGAGGAGACCCAGTACTTC.

The chain employs TRBV6-1 and TRBJ1-1; D call uncertain. The CDR3 totals 14 residues. Germline CDR1 and CDR2: MNHNS and SASEGT. V lost 8 bases and J 1 base, leaving 14 bases between the germline ends. The chain's CDR3 is CASSSKNGNTEAFF. CDR3 coding DNA: TGTGCCAGCTCCTCTAAAAACGGGAACACTGAAGCTTTCTTT.

This clone turned up a few times. The chain employs TRBV19 and TRBJ1-5; perhaps TRBD1 as D (6 bases). Germline loops: CDR1 LNHDA, CDR2 SQIVND (reference sequence). V lost 4 bases and J 1 base, leaving 23 bases between the germline ends. The CDR3 spans 19 residues. The CDR3 loop reads CASSTVIGGAAQSNQPQHF. The CDR3 region has the DNA TGTGCCAGTAGTACTGTCATTGGGGGGGCGGCCCAAAGCAATCAGCCCCAGCATTTT.